These 3 T cell receptor beta chains came from one sample sequenced in a study of T cells in Graves' hyperthyroidism and ophthalmopathy. The CDR3 regions of TCR beta were amplified from RNA transcripts. Using the HTBI primer set, a first-round RT-PCR was run on the TCR CDR3. TCRdb re-called the multiplex PCR reads through MiXCR, storing one row per CDR3 protein. The table lists about half a million distinct CDR3 sequences, 15% to 20% of them singletons. The sequencing sample was made of blood. The receptors stem from a woman in her 30s with Graves' ophthalmopathy.

There are many counts of this clonotype. J is TRBJ1-1 and V is TRBV7-8, with 8 positions matching TRBD1. The germline gives CDR1 SGHVS, CDR2 FQNEAQ. Trimming at V came to 2 bases and at J to 6 bases, leaving 8 bases not matched to a gene. The CDR3 loop spans 15 amino acids. The CDR3 region has the DNA TGTGCCAGCAGCTTAAGAGGCAGGGGGCCCGCTGAAGCTTTCTTT. Translated: CASSLRGRGPAEAFF.

V gene TRBV7-3 combines with J gene TRBJ2-3, with TRBD1 matching over 12 bases. This CDR3 contains 15 residues. CDR1 is SGHTA and CDR2 is FQGTGA in the germline V gene. The V and J ends lost 2 bases and 6 bases, in that order; junction bases with no gene match: 3. The CDR3 DNA sequence: TGTGCCAGCAGCTTAGGGACAGGGGGCATGGATACGCAGTATTTT. Translating gives CASSLGTGGMDTQYF.

The rearrangement joins TRBV29-1 to TRBJ2-1; D is perhaps TRBD2 (5 bases). The V gene's germline CDR1 is SQVTM and CDR2 ANQGSEA. Trimming took 4 bases from V and 12 from J, leaving 22 bases between them. The CDR3 is 14 residues long. The CDR3 is CSVVLVGGSVWQFF. The CDR3 nucleotides are TGCAGCGTTGTTCTCGTGGGCGGGTCGGTTTGGCAGTTCTTC.